Presented here are 30 T cell receptor beta chains from one specimen sequenced in a study of regulatory T cells in long-lasting Graves disease. Assembly of TCR beta libraries relied on iRepertoire HTBI primers together with Arm-PCR of CDR3 regions. TCRdb re-called the multiplex PCR reads with MiXCR, one entry per CDR3 protein. The data show roughly 560,000 distinct CDR3 sequences, with about 12% seen just once and around 10% held by the top ten. This sample's time point: newly diagnosed GD, antithyroid drugs for less than 3 months. TCR sequences were obtained from RNA taken from PBMCs. The sample also formed part of further work on T cells in Graves' hyperthyroidism and ophthalmopathy.

Specimen: peripheral blood mononuclear cells (PBMCs), collected at new diagnosis, from a patient treated with antithyroid drugs. The receptors stem from a woman aged 25 to 39 with Graves disease.

This clonotype was seen ten or more times. The V call is TRBV18, the J call TRBJ2-1; TRBD2 agrees at 7 bases. CDR1 and CDR2 from the germline V gene are KGHSH and LQKENI. V lost 2 bases and J lost 2; bases outside the gene matches: 3. This CDR3 contains 15 residues. The CDR3 nucleotides are TGTGCCAGCTCACCAAGGAGCGGGACCTACAATGAGCAGTTCTTC. Encoded protein: CASSPRSGTYNEQFF.

This clonotype was picked up many times. The chain has TRBV30 and TRBJ2-5; 10 nucleotides line up with TRBD2. CDR3 size: 14 residues. Germline CDR1 and CDR2: GTSNPN and SVGIG (reference sequence). Trimming took 2 bases from V and 5 from J; bases not matched to a gene: 5. The CDR3 bases are TGTGCCTGGAGTAGCGGGAGGGCCCGGGAGACCCAGTACTTC. It encodes CAWSSGRARETQYF.

This clonotype has more than one count but fewer than ten. The V gene is TRBV20-1, the J gene TRBJ1-2; TRBD1 is a possible D gene (6 bases). The length of the CDR3 is 14 residues. Trimming took off 3 bases at V and 2 bases at J, with 13 bases between the two ends. Germline V gene lookup returns CDR1 DFQATT and CDR2 SNEGSKA (reference sequence). The CDR3 sequence is CSARDHDRNYGYTF. CDR3 coding DNA: TGCAGTGCTAGGGACCACGACAGGAACTATGGCTACACCTTC.

The table lists this clonotype with a few counts. The J gene is TRBJ2-7, the V gene TRBV5-6, with no clear D. Trimming pared 4 bases from V and 6 bases from J, leaving 11 bases between. This CDR3 spans 12 amino acids. Germline CDR1 is SGHDT and CDR2 is YYEEEE. The CDR3 spells CASSKIGFEQYF. The DNA of the CDR3 is TGTGCCAGCAGCAAAATCGGCTTCGAGCAGTACTTC.

In its sample, this clonotype was seen a few times. The chain recombines TRBV19 with TRBJ2-1, with 8 bases matching TRBD2. CDR3 length: 15 residues. The V segment lost 8 bases and the J segment 7 bases; nucleotides outside the gene matches: 13. Germline V gene lookup returns CDR1 LNHDA and CDR2 SQIVND (reference sequence). CDR3 DNA sequence: TGTGCCAGTTCCTCTCAAATACTAGCGGCAAATGAGCAGTTCTTC. Translated: CASSSQILAANEQFF.

The rearrangement uses TRBV19 and TRBJ2-1; D not certain. The last part of the DNA fits TRBJ2-5 better; the J call may be wrong. The CDR3 sequence is 14 residues long. The germline CDR1 and CDR2 sequences are LNHDA and SQIVND (reference sequence). The DNA for the CDR3 is TGTGCCAGTACAGAAAAGGGTTCTGGGGAGACCCAGTACTTC. This codes for CASTEKGSGETQYF.

This sequence joins TRBV12-3 or TRBV12-4 and TRBJ1-2; TRBD1 matches 11 bases. The CDR3 has 15 residues. The trim removed 4 bases at V and 4 bases at J, leaving 5 bases unmatched. The DNA of the CDR3 is TGTGCCAGCAGTTGGGGGACAGGGGGTACCTATGGCTACACCTTC. It encodes CASSWGTGGTYGYTF.

This clonotype was seen at least ten times. This chain connects TRBV6-5 to TRBJ1-1; maybe TRBD1 (5 bases). Germline V gene lookup returns CDR1 MNHEY and CDR2 SVGAGI. CDR3 size: 14 residues. V was cut by 2 bases and J by 10 bases, with 17 bases left in between. The CDR3 nucleotides read TGTGCCAGCAGTTACAGGGACCGGGGTGGCGGAGCTTTCTTT. It translates to CASSYRDRGGGAFF.

The V call is TRBV15, the J call TRBJ1-1, with TRBD1 identical over 8 bases. J gave up 8 bases and V 5 bases, and 7 bases lay outside the gene matches. Germline CDR1 is LNHNV and CDR2 is YYDKDF (reference sequence). The CDR3 is made up of 13 amino acids. This CDR3 reads CATSYKGDREAFF. CDR3 DNA sequence: TGTGCCACCAGCTATAAGGGGGACAGGGAAGCTTTCTTT.

This clonotype has more than one count but fewer than ten. The chain is built from TRBV4-3 and TRBJ2-7; D possibly corresponds to TRBD2 (6 bases). V lost 0 bases and J 4 bases, leaving 16 bases between the germline ends. The germline V gene has CDR1 LGHNA and CDR2 YSLEER. There are 16 residues in the CDR3. In DNA form, the CDR3 reads TGCGCCAGCAGCCAAGATCAGGCCGGGAGAGGGTACGAGCAGTACTTC. Translating it yields CASSQDQAGRGYEQYF.

This chain links TRBV19 with TRBJ2-1; 9 bases are shared with TRBD2. This CDR3 has 15 amino acids. V gave up 5 bases and J gave up 4 bases; unmatched junction bases: 6. CDR1 is LNHDA and CDR2 is SQIVND in the germline V gene (reference sequence). CDR3 protein: CASSVTSGAYNEQFF. CDR3 coding DNA: TGTGCCAGTAGTGTGACTAGCGGAGCTTACAATGAGCAGTTCTTC.

This clonotype was counted ten times or more. The V call is TRBV4-3, the J call TRBJ2-7, with D uncertain. The CDR3 consists of 13 residues. Germline assignment: CDR1 LGHNA and CDR2 YSLEER. Trimming took 0 bases from V and 5 from J, leaving 8 bases between them. CDR3 region: CASSQDTDDEQYF. CDR3 in DNA: TGCGCCAGCAGCCAAGATACAGACGACGAGCAGTACTTC.

As to this clonotype: A much bigger clone sits one base away, suggesting this may be a read error. This rearrangement joins TRBV28 to TRBJ1-5; D not certain. The CDR3 runs to 17 residues. V was cut by 4 bases and J by 4 bases, with 20 bases left in between. The germline V gene has CDR1 MDHEN and CDR2 SYDVKM. This chain's CDR3 is CASSSLKDVDGNQPQHF. The CDR3 coding sequence is TGTGCCAGCAGTTCTTTGAAGGACGTCGACGGTAATCAGCCCCAGCATTTT.

This clonotype showed up just a few times. This chain links TRBV3-1 with TRBJ1-1, with D tentatively TRBD1 (6 bases). In germline, CDR1 is LGHDT, CDR2 YNNKEL (reference sequence). The ends were cut back, 5 bases at V and 4 bases at J, with 17 bases in the middle. The CDR3 extends over 15 amino acids. The CDR3 coding sequence is TGTGCCAGCAGCGCACTTACAGGGATTAGCACTGAAGCTTTCTTT. Encoded protein: CASSALTGISTEAFF.

This clonotype was seen repeatedly, ten times or more. The chain uses TRBV30 and TRBJ1-1; unclear D gene. Germline V gene data show CDR1 as GTSNPN and CDR2 as SVGIG (reference sequence). With 7 bases removed from V and 0 bases from J, the gap between germline ends came to 12 bases. The CDR3 loop spans 13 amino acids. In DNA form, the CDR3 reads TGTGCCTTGAGGATTGAGCTGAACACTGAAGCTTTCTTT. Translated, it gives CALRIELNTEAFF.

In its sample, this clonotype was seen many times. The chain combines TRBV9 with TRBJ2-5; 7 nucleotides align to TRBD2. Germline-derived CDR1 and CDR2 are SGDLS and YYNGEE. The ends lost 4 bases at V and 1 base at J; junction bases unmatched: 13. The CDR3 spans 17 residues. The CDR3 reads CASSPSRVIAGQETQYF. CDR3 in DNA: TGTGCCAGCAGCCCGAGTAGGGTAATAGCGGGCCAAGAGACCCAGTACTTC.

This clonotype has a count of ten or more. This chain links TRBV28 with TRBJ2-7; tentatively, D is TRBD2 (6 bases). The CDR3 is 14 residues long. V lost 4 bases and J 3 bases, leaving 13 bases between the germline ends. CDR1 and CDR2 from the germline V gene are MDHEN and SYDVKM. CDR3 in DNA: TGTGCCAGCAGTTACGTCGGGAGACGCTACGAGCAGTACTTC. Protein product: CASSYVGRRYEQYF.

This clonotype was picked up many times. The chain is built from TRBV19 and TRBJ1-5; TRBD1 matches at 12 bases. Germline loops: CDR1 LNHDA, CDR2 SQIVND (reference sequence). Unmatched junction bases numbered 11, after V lost 5 bases and J lost 6 bases. This CDR3 contains 17 residues. The CDR3 nucleotides are TGTGCCAGTAGTCCCAACCTGGGACAGGGGGCGATTCAGCCCCAGCATTTT. Translating it yields CASSPNLGQGAIQPQHF.

This clonotype was counted between two and nine times. This chain connects TRBV29-1 to TRBJ2-7, with 7 nucleotides matching TRBD1. The J segment lost 4 bases and the V segment lost 7 bases, leaving 4 bases of the junction unmatched. The CDR3 runs 11 residues. CDR1 and CDR2 from the germline V gene are SQVTM and ANQGSEA. This chain's CDR3 is CSAKTGYEQYF. Written as DNA, the CDR3 is TGCAGCGCGAAGACAGGGTACGAGCAGTACTTC.

This clonotype has ten or more counts. The chain employs TRBV12-3 or TRBV12-4 and TRBJ1-2; D uncertain. CDR3 length: 13 amino acids. The V end lost 3 bases, the J end lost 7 bases, and 12 bases lay between the germline ends. The CDR3 DNA follows: TGTGCCAGCAGTTTCGGGGTCGATCTTGGCTACACCTTC. Translating it yields CASSFGVDLGYTF.

With respect to this clonotype: Relative to the germline gene, one junction end is altered; a read error may explain this. The genes are TRBV11-2 and TRBJ2-7, with D hard to call. The CDR3 is 13 amino acids. Germline CDR1 is SGHAT and CDR2 is FQNNGV. CDR3 loop: CACSARPFHEQYF. In nucleotides, the CDR3 is TGTGCCTGCAGCGCGCGACCTTTTCACGAGCAGTACTTC. The whole variable domain, filled in from reference TRBV11-2 and TRBJ2-7, reads EAGVAQSPRYKIIEKRQSVAFWCNPISGHATLYWYQQILGQGPKLLIQFQNNGVVDDSQLPKDRFSAERLKGVDSTLKIQPAKLEDSAVYLCACSARPFHEQYFGPGTRLTVT.

This clonotype occurred many times. The chain employs TRBV2 and TRBJ2-2, with 8 positions matching TRBD2. V was clipped by 1 base and J by 1 base; unmatched bases: 5. The germline CDR1 and CDR2 sequences are SNHLY and FYNNEI. This CDR3 spans 17 amino acids. The CDR3 DNA is TGTGCCAGCAGTGAAGATGGGACTAGGAGGAACACCGGGGAGCTGTTTTTT. It encodes CASSEDGTRRNTGELFF.

The count of this clonotype is one. The chain combines TRBV19 with TRBJ1-1; unclear D gene. V shed 1 base and J shed 1 base, with 7 bases lying between them. There are 14 residues in the CDR3. Germline V gene data show CDR1 as LNHDA and CDR2 as SQIVND (reference sequence). The CDR3 sequence: CASSIGTGNTEAFF. The CDR3 DNA reads TGTGCCAGTAGTATAGGGACGGGGAACACTGAAGCTTTCTTT.

There are many counts of this clonotype. The chain recombines TRBV10-3 with TRBJ1-2; possible D gene TRBD1, 5 bases. The germline V gene has CDR1 ENHRY and CDR2 SYGVKD. The length of the CDR3 is 13 residues. V was cut by 10 bases and J by 2 bases, with 14 bases left in between. CDR3 region: CASSPTENYGYTF. The CDR3 DNA sequence: TGTGCCAGCTCCCCGACAGAAAACTATGGCTACACCTTC.

A remark on this clonotype: One end of the junction fails to match germline, which may point to a read error. The chain couples TRBV7-9 to TRBJ2-7, with a possible D match to TRBD2 (5 bases). Germline CDR1 and CDR2: SEHNR and FQNEAQ (reference sequence). The CDR3 has 12 amino acids. The chain's CDR3 is CASSFLSGKRDF. DNA for the CDR3: TGTGCCAGCAGCTTCCTTTCGGGGAAGAGGGACTTC.

This clonotype was picked up a small number of times. J is TRBJ1-5 and V is TRBV28; D is ambiguous. Trimming removed 6 bases at V and 6 bases at J, with 12 bases between. Per the germline V gene, CDR1 is MDHEN and CDR2 is SYDVKM. CDR3 size: 13 residues. CDR3 residues: CASRLAGFQPQHF. In DNA form, the CDR3 reads TGTGCCAGCAGGTTGGCGGGGTTTCAGCCCCAGCATTTT. The full variable domain, in which reference TRBV28 and TRBJ1-5 provide the parts outside the CDR3, is DVKVTQSSRYLVKRTGEKVFLECVQDMDHENMFWYRQDPGLGLRLIYFSYDVKMKEKGDIPEGYSVSREKKERFSLILESASTNQTSMYLCASRLAGFQPQHFGDGTRLSIL.

This clonotype was counted at least ten times. V usage is TRBV11-2 and J usage is TRBJ1-1; the D is unclear. Per the germline V gene, CDR1 is SGHAT and CDR2 is FQNNGV. Trimming took off 6 bases at V and 5 bases at J, with 13 bases between the two ends. CDR3 length: 13 amino acids. The CDR3 nucleotides are TGTGCCAGCAGTCAAGAACCCCCGACTGAAGCTTTCTTT. Amino acids: CASSQEPPTEAFF.

The rearrangement joins TRBV6-5 to TRBJ2-1; TRBD1 is a possible D gene (6 bases). This CDR3 comprises 15 residues. Trimming stripped 2 bases from V and 7 bases from J, with 15 bases between. CDR1 is MNHEY, CDR2 SVGAGI, per germline. The DNA for the CDR3 is TGTGCCAGCAGTTACGGACTCCAAGGGGGAAATGAGCAGTTCTTC. Its protein product is CASSYGLQGGNEQFF.

This clonotype was counted between two and nine times. The V and J genes are TRBV5-1 and TRBJ1-2; TRBD1 is a possible D gene (6 bases). Germline V gene data show CDR1 as SGHRS and CDR2 as YFSETQ. The CDR3 totals 17 residues. The V end lost 1 base, the J end lost 6 bases, and 22 bases lay between the germline ends. CDR3 sequence: CASSLTTGFAPINGYTF. The CDR3 region has the DNA TGCGCCAGCAGCTTGACGACAGGCTTTGCACCTATTAATGGCTACACCTTC.

The sample holds a few counts of this clonotype. Just one base apart from a much larger clone, this may be a read error. V is TRBV7-9 and J is TRBJ2-1; D remains unclear. The CDR3 covers 13 residues. Germline CDR1 SEHNR, CDR2 FQNEAQ (reference sequence). V was cut by 1 base and J by 4 bases, with 5 bases left in between. This chain's CDR3 is CASSLEQYNEQFF. DNA of the CDR3: TGTGCCAGCAGCTTAGAACAGTACAATGAGCAGTTCTTC.